This T cell receptor beta chain derives from a study of T cells in tumors after PD-1 blockade. Method: immunoSEQ multiplex PCR; TCRdb's copy keeps in-frame clones and lacks some. The sample carries tens of thousands of clones, around four fifths recorded once. Study-level points and caveats: Blood contained 35% to 50% of the tumor's TCR clonotypes.

Germline assignment: CDR1 SGHTA and CDR2 FQGTGA. CDR3 size: 16 residues. Trimming took 5 bases from V and 3 from J; bases not matched to a gene: 4. Worth noting for this clone: No antigen is known for it.

The sample here was PBMCs, taken before anti-PD-1 treatment. The receptor comes from a human donor with basal cell carcinoma. V and J are TRBV7-3 and TRBJ2-3, with 14 bases matching TRBD2. CDR3 region: CASSPRTSGGTDTQYF. DNA for the CDR3: TGTGCCAGCAGCCCCCGGACTAGCGGGGGGACAGATACGCAGTATTTT.